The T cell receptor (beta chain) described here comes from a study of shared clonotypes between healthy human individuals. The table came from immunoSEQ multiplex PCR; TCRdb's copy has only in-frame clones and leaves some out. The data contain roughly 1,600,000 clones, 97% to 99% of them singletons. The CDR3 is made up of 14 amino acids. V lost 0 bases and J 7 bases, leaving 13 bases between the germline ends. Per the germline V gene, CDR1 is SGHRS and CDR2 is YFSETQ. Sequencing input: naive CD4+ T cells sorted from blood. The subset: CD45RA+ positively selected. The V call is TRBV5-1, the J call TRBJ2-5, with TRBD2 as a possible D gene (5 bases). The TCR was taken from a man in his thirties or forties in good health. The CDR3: CASSLVGGMGTQYF. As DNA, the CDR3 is TGCGCCAGCAGCTTGGTTGGAGGCATGGGGACCCAGTACTTC.